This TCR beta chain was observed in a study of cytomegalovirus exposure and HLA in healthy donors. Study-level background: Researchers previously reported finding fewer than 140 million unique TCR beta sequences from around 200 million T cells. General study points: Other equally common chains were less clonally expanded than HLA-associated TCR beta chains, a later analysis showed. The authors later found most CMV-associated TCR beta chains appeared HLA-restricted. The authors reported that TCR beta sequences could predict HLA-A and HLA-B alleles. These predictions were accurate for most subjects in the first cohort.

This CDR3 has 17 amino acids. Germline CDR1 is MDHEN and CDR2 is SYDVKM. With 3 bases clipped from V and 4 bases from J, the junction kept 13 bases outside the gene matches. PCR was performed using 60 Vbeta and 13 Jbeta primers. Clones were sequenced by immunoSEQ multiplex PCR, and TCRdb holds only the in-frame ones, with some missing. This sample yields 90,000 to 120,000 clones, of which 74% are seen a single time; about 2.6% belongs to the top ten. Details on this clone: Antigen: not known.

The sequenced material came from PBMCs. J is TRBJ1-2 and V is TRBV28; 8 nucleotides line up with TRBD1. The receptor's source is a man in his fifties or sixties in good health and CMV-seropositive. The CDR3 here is CASSFFRDRGWGYGYTF. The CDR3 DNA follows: TGTGCCAGCAGTTTTTTTAGAGACAGGGGTTGGGGCTATGGCTACACCTTC.